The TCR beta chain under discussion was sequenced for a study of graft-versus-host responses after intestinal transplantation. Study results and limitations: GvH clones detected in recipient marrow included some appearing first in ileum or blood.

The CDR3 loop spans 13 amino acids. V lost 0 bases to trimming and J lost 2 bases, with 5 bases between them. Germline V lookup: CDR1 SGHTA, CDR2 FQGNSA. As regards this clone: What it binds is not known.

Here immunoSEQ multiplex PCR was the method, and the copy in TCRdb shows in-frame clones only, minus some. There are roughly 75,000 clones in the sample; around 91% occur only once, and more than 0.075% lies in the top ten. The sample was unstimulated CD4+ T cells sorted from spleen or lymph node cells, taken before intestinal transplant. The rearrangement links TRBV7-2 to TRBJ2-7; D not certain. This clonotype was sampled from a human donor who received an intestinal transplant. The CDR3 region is CASSLAQTYEQYF. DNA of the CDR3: TGTGCCAGCAGCTTAGCCCAGACCTACGAGCAGTACTTC.